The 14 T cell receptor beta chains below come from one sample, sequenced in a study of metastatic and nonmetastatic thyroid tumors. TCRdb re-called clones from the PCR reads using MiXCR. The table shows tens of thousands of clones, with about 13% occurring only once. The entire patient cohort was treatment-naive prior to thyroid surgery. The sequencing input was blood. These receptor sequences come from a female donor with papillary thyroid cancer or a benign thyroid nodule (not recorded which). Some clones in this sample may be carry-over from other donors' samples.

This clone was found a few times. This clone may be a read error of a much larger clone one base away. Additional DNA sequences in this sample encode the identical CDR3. The CDR3 bases are TGTGCCAGCAGTAGGGGACTAGCGGTATCCAGAGAGACCCAGTACTTC. Amino acids: CASSRGLAVSRETQYF. The chain carries TRBV2 and TRBJ2-5; TRBD2 matches 11 bases. CDR3 length: 16 residues. Germline values: CDR1 SNHLY, CDR2 FYNNEI. The V segment lost 5 bases and the J segment 4 bases; nucleotides outside the gene matches: 9.

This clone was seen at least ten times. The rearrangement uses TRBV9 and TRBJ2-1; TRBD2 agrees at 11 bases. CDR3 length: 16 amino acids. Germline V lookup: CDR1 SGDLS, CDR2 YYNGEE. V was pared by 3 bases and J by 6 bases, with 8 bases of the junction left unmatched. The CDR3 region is CASSASLAGARNEQFF. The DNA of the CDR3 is TGTGCCAGCAGCGCATCACTAGCGGGAGCGCGCAATGAGCAGTTCTTC.

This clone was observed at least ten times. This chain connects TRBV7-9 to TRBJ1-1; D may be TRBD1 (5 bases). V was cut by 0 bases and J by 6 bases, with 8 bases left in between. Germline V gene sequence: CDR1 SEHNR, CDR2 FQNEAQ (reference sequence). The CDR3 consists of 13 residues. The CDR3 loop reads CASSLAGGPEAFF. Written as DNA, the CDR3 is TGTGCCAGCAGCTTAGCGGGGGGACCTGAAGCTTTCTTT.

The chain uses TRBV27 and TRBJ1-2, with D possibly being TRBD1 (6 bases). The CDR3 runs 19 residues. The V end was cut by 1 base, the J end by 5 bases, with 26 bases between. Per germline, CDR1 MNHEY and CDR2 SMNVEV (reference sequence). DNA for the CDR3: TGTGCCAGCAGTTTATTTCCAGCTGGGACATGGGGCGGAATTTATGGCTACACCTTC. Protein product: CASSLFPAGTWGGIYGYTF.

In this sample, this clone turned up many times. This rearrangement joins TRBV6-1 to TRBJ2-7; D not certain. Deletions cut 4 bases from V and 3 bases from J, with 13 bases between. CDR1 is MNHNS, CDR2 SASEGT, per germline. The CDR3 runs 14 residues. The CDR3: CASSGVVWGYEQYF. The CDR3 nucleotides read TGTGCCAGCAGTGGGGTAGTCTGGGGCTACGAGCAGTACTTC.

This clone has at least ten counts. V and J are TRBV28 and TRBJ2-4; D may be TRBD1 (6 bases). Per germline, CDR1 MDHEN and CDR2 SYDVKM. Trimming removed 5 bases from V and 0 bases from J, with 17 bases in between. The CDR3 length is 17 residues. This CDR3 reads CASSPLTGNIAKNIQYF. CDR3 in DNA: TGTGCCAGCAGTCCCCTGACAGGCAATATAGCCAAAAACATTCAGTACTTC.

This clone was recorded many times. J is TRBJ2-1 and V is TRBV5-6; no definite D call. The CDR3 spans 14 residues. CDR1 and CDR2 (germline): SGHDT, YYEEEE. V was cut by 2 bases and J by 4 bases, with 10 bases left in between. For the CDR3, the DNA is TGTGCCAGCAGCTTATCCGCGGTTTACAATGAGCAGTTCTTC. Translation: CASSLSAVYNEQFF.

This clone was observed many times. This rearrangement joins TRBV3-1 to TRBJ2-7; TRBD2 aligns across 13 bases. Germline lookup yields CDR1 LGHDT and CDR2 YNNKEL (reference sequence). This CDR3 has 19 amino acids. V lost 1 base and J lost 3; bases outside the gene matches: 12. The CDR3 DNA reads TGTGCCAGCAGCCAAGCACCCGGACTAGCGGGAGCTCGGGTCTACGAGCAGTACTTC. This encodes CASSQAPGLAGARVYEQYF.

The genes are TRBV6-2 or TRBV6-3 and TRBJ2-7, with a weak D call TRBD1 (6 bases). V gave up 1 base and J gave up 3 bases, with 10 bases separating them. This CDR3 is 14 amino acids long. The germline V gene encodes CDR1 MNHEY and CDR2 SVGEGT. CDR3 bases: TGTGCCAGCAGTTACTACGTCAGGGGCTACGAGCAGTACTTC. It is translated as CASSYYVRGYEQYF.

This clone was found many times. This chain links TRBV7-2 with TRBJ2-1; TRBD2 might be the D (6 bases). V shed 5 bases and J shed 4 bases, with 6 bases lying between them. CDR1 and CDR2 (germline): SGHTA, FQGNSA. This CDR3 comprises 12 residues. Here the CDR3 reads CASSGTYNEQFF. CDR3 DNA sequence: TGTGCCAGCAGCGGGACTTACAATGAGCAGTTCTTC.

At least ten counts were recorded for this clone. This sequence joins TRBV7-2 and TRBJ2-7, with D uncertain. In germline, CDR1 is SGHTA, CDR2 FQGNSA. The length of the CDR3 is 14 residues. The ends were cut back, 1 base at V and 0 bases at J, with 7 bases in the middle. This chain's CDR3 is CASSLGLSSYEQYF. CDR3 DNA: TGTGCCAGCAGCTTAGGCTTGAGCTCCTACGAGCAGTACTTC.

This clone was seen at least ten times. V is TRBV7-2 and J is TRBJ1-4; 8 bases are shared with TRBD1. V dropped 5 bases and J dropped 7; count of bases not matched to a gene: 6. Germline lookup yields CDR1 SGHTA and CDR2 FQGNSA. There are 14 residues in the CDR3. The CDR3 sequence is CASSQGQGGEKLFF. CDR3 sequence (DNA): TGTGCCAGCAGCCAAGGACAGGGCGGTGAAAAACTGTTTTTT.

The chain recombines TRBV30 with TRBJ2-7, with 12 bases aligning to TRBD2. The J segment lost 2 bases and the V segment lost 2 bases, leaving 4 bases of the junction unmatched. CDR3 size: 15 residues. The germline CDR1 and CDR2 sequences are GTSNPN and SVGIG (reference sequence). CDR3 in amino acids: CAWSRGLAGPYEQYF. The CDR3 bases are TGTGCCTGGAGTAGGGGACTAGCGGGCCCCTACGAGCAGTACTTC.

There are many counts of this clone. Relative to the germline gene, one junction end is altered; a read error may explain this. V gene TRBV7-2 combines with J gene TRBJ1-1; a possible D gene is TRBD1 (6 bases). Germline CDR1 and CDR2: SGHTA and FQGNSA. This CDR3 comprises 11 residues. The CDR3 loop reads CASSRDTEAFF. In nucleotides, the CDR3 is TGTGCCAGCAGCCGGGACACCGAAGCTTTCTTT.